The rows below give T cell receptor beta chains drawn from one sample of a study of blood T cell repertoires in COVID-19. Profiling relied on immunoSEQ multiplex PCR, and the TCRdb table lists in-frame clones only, not all of them. This table has 150,000 or so clones, 87% appearing once. Sequenced input: peripheral blood. These receptors all stem from a man older than 75 with acute or convalescent COVID-19. Both conserved end residues are part of each CDR3. D genes are given only for firm matches. Clone size, where shown, is once, few, many, or a class for clones that have expanded.

TRBJ2-3 | few | TRBV27 | . | TGTGCCAGCAGTTTAGTAGTGGCAGATACGCAGTATTTT | CASSLVVADTQYF
TRBJ2-3 | . | TRBV10-2 | TRBD2 | TGCGCCAGCAGTCCGACTAGCATGACAGATACGCAGTATTTT | CASSPTSMTDTQYF
TRBJ1-2 | . | TRBV27 | TRBD1 | TGTGCCACCCTCGAAAGGCCGGGACAGGGGACCTCACGAACCTATGGCTACACCTTC | CATLERPGQGTSRTYGYTF
TRBJ2-7 | . | TRBV5-1 | TRBD1 | TGCGCCAGCAGCTCTTCACCGACTGGGACAGGGCTGACTGGCGAGCAGTACTTC | CASSSSPTGTGLTGEQYF
TRBJ2-1 | . | TRBV19 | . | TGTGCCAGTAGTATTGGGTGGGCCATTTACAGTGAGCAGTTCTTC | CASSIGWAIYSEQFF
TRBJ1-2 | . | TRBV5-1 | . | TGCGCCAGCAGCTTTCAGGGAACTGGCTACACCTTC | CASSFQGTGYTF
TRBJ1-2 | . | TRBV5-1 | . | TGCGCCAGCAGCTCCGGAGGAACGGCAGTTACAATCTATGGCTACACCTTC | CASSSGGTAVTIYGYTF
TRBJ1-5 | . | TRBV6-5 | . | TGTGCCAGCAGCCCCTACCCCAGGGGCAATCAGCCCCAGCATTTT | CASSPYPRGNQPQHF
TRBJ2-7 | . | TRBV5-5 | . | TGTGCCAGCAGCTTGGGGCCCGTGGGAGGCTCCTACGAGCAGTACTTC | CASSLGPVGGSYEQYF
TRBJ2-7 | . | TRBV7-9 | . | TGTGCCAGCAGCCTGGGGGGGGCCCTAAGCTACGAGCAGTACTTC | CASSLGGALSYEQYF
TRBJ2-7 | few | TRBV9 | TRBD2 | TGTGCCAGCACCCCCGGGACTAGCCCTTCCTACGAGCAGTACTTC | CASTPGTSPSYEQYF
TRBJ2-7 | . | TRBV7-8 | TRBD2 | TGTGCCAGCAGCTTACGTCTAGCGGGAGTTGGTGAGCAGTACTTC | CASSLRLAGVGEQYF
TRBJ2-1 | . | TRBV21-1 | . | TGTGCCAGCAGCAAAGATGGGACTAGAAACAATGAGCAGTTCTTC | CASSKDGTRNNEQFF
TRBJ1-4 | . | TRBV19 | . | TGTGCCAGTAGCTCCTCTCCAGGGGTAGGGAAACTGTTTTTT | CASSSSPGVGKLFF
TRBJ2-3 | . | TRBV28 | TRBD2 | TGTGCCAGCAGCATCAGGGTACTGCTAGCGGGAGTTCGGGATACGCAGTATTTT | CASSIRVLLAGVRDTQYF
TRBJ1-1 | . | TRBV10-3 | . | TGTGCCATCAGTGCAGGGTTGGGCACTGAAGCTTTCTTT | CAISAGLGTEAFF
TRBJ1-2 | . | TRBV28 | TRBD1 | TGTGCCAGCAGTGGTCTACCAGGGACAGTTAACTATGGCTACACCTTC | CASSGLPGTVNYGYTF
TRBJ1-4 | . | TRBV11-2 | TRBD1 | TGTGCCAGCAGCTCAACAGGGACAGGGCGTATTAATGAAAAACTGTTTTTT | CASSSTGTGRINEKLFF